The 31 T cell receptor beta chains below were found in one sample sequenced in a study of blood T cell repertoires in COVID-19. Assay: immunoSEQ multiplex PCR; the TCRdb copy retains only in-frame clones and omits some. The sample lists 200,000 to 250,000 clones, over 75% occurring once. Specimen: peripheral blood. The source is a human donor in a cohort sampled during active COVID-19.

The chain is built from TRBV2 and TRBJ1-5; no clear D. The germline V and J ends were trimmed by 2 bases and 6 bases, with 8 bases remaining between them. The CDR3 extends over 13 amino acids. Germline assignment: CDR1 SNHLY and CDR2 FYNNEI. CDR3 sequence: CASSEISFQPQHF. In DNA form, the CDR3 reads TGTGCCAGCAGTGAAATTAGTTTTCAGCCCCAGCATTTT.

The chain employs TRBV11-1 and TRBJ1-6; tentatively, D is TRBD1 (5 bases). The V and J ends lost 5 bases and 6 bases respectively, with 17 bases between them. The CDR3 length is 16 residues. Per germline, CDR1 SGHAT and CDR2 FQDESV (reference sequence). CDR3 DNA: TGTGCCAGCAGCAAGACTGCCACTCAGGGTAATTCACCCCTCCACTTT. Protein product: CASSKTATQGNSPLHF.

This sequence joins TRBV10-3 and TRBJ1-1, with D possibly being TRBD1 (5 bases). Germline values: CDR1 ENHRY, CDR2 SYGVKD. The V and J ends lost 0 bases and 0 bases respectively, with 14 bases between them. The CDR3 length is 17 residues. The CDR3 loop reads CAISESGHRRMNTEAFF. The CDR3 DNA follows: TGTGCCATCAGTGAGTCCGGACACCGAAGGATGAACACTGAAGCTTTCTTT.

The V call is TRBV19, the J call TRBJ1-1, with unresolved D. Germline V gives CDR1 LNHDA, CDR2 SQIVND (reference sequence). The V end was cut by 8 bases, the J end by 1 base, with 17 bases between. The CDR3 has 15 amino acids. The DNA for the CDR3 is TGTGCCAGTGGTCGGGAACAGCGCAGGAACACTGAAGCTTTCTTT. It encodes CASGREQRRNTEAFF.

Concerning this clone itself: Other nucleotide sequences from this sample produce the same CDR3. This sequence joins TRBV19 and TRBJ1-5; 7 bases fit TRBD1. The germline V gene encodes CDR1 LNHDA and CDR2 SQIVND (reference sequence). The CDR3 sequence is 16 residues long. The V gene end was trimmed by 1 base and the J gene end by 4 bases; junction bases not matched to a gene: 7. CDR3: CASSIGKGQINQPQHF. The CDR3 DNA reads as TGTGCCAGTAGTATAGGAAAGGGACAGATAAATCAGCCCCAGCATTTT.

This chain joins TRBV18 and TRBJ1-6, with TRBD1 matching 7 bases. CDR1 is KGHSH, CDR2 LQKENI, per germline. This CDR3 is built from 15 residues. Trimming took 2 bases from V and 10 from J; bases not matched to a gene: 8. The DNA for the CDR3 is TGTGCCAGCTCACCAGGGACAGATTATGGATCACCCCTCCACTTT. Translation gives CASSPGTDYGSPLHF.

The chain has TRBV5-6 and TRBJ2-2; 7 bases map to TRBD1. The length of the CDR3 is 13 residues. With V trimmed by 2 bases and J by 6 bases, 1 base remained unmatched. Germline lookup yields CDR1 SGHDT and CDR2 YYEEEE. The CDR3 region has the DNA TGTGCCAGCAGCTTAGGACAGGCCGGGGAGCTGTTTTTT. Translating it yields CASSLGQAGELFF.

V and J are TRBV5-1 and TRBJ2-1; 10 bases agree with TRBD2. The CDR3 is 15 residues long. Trimming removed 0 bases from V and 9 bases from J; junction bases left unmatched: 6. The germline gives CDR1 SGHRS, CDR2 YFSETQ. CDR3 DNA: TGCGCCAGCAGCTTGGTAGCGGGAGGAGGTAGTGAGCAGTTCTTC. This gives the protein CASSLVAGGGSEQFF. The full variable domain, in which reference TRBV5-1 and TRBJ2-1 provide the parts outside the CDR3, is KAGVTQTPRYLIKTRGQQVTLSCSPISGHRSVSWYQQTPGQGLQFLFEYFSETQRNKGNFPGRFSGRQFSNSRSEMNVSTLELGDSALYLCASSLVAGGGSEQFFGPGTRLTVL.

The chain links TRBV11-2 to TRBJ1-6; D is unresolved. Germline V gene lookup returns CDR1 SGHAT and CDR2 FQNNGV. This CDR3 region has 15 residues. V was shortened by 0 bases and J by 10 bases, with 13 bases between the two germline ends. The CDR3 sequence is CASSLDWSGESPLHF. In DNA form, the CDR3 reads TGTGCCAGCAGCTTAGATTGGAGCGGGGAATCACCCCTCCACTTT.

Of note for this clone: Germline and junction disagree at one end, which may indicate a read error. The rearrangement joins TRBV7-7 to TRBJ1-4; perhaps TRBD1 as D (6 bases). Germline CDR1 is SSHAT and CDR2 is FNYEAQ (reference sequence). The CDR3 consists of 15 residues. The CDR3 spells CASSPGRGTNEKLFF. CDR3 coding DNA: TGTGCTAGCAGCCCAGGCAGGGGAACTAATGAAAAACTGTTTTTT.

The chain joins TRBV3-1 (or the pseudogene TRBV3-2) to TRBJ1-1, with D perhaps TRBD1 (6 bases). Trimming took 1 base from V and 4 from J, leaving 10 bases between them. Germline V gene lookup returns CDR1 LGHDT and CDR2 YNNKEL (reference sequence). There are 14 residues in the CDR3. CDR3 region: CASSQAEQGTEAFF. DNA for the CDR3: TGTGCCAGCAGCCAAGCAGAACAGGGCACTGAAGCTTTCTTT.

This clone has only one observation. The chain joins TRBV11-3 to TRBJ1-3; D is uncertain. This CDR3 has 13 amino acids. Germline-derived CDR1 and CDR2 are SGHNT and YENEEA. The V and J ends lost 5 bases and 4 bases respectively, with 9 bases between them. Here the CDR3 reads CASSRGRGNTIYF. As DNA, the CDR3 is TGTGCCAGCAGCAGAGGCCGGGGAAACACCATATATTTT.

The chain uses TRBV5-1 and TRBJ1-1, with 9 nucleotides matching TRBD1. Germline V gene sequence: CDR1 SGHRS, CDR2 YFSETQ. The CDR3 contains 17 residues. J lost 3 bases, V lost 0 bases, and 9 bases had no gene match. The DNA for the CDR3 is TGCGCCAGCAGCTTGGGGGACAGGGCCGCGACGGACACTGAAGCTTTCTTT. It translates to CASSLGDRAATDTEAFF. Variable domain in full (rest from reference TRBV5-1 and TRBJ1-1): KAGVTQTPRYLIKTRGQQVTLSCSPISGHRSVSWYQQTPGQGLQFLFEYFSETQRNKGNFPGRFSGRQFSNSRSEMNVSTLELGDSALYLCASSLGDRAATDTEAFFGQGTRLTVV.

The chain employs TRBV19 and TRBJ1-5; possible D gene TRBD1, 6 bases. The germline CDR1 and CDR2 sequences are LNHDA and SQIVND (reference sequence). Trimming removed 5 bases from V and 1 base from J, with 18 bases in between. This CDR3 region has 17 residues. The CDR3 DNA sequence: TGTGCCAGTAGTCAAGTCCAGGGGATAGGGAGCAATCAGCCCCAGCATTTT. This sequence encodes CASSQVQGIGSNQPQHF.

J is TRBJ2-3 and V is TRBV7-9, with D tentatively TRBD1 (5 bases). V lost 5 bases, J lost 0 bases, and 12 bases lay in between. There are 15 residues in the CDR3. Germline-derived CDR1 and CDR2 are SEHNR and FQNEAQ (reference sequence). CDR3 in amino acids: CASSPVGASTDTQYF. The CDR3 DNA reads TGTGCCAGCAGCCCTGTTGGGGCTAGCACAGATACGCAGTATTTT.

The chain recombines TRBV27 with TRBJ2-1; 9 nucleotides agree with TRBD2. CDR3 size: 15 residues. V gave up 6 bases and J gave up 3 bases; unmatched junction bases: 6. The germline CDR1 and CDR2 sequences are MNHEY and SMNVEV (reference sequence). CDR3 DNA: TGTGCCAGCAGCCCTCGAGCGGGGGGCTACAATGAGCAGTTCTTC. This codes for CASSPRAGGYNEQFF.

The rearrangement links TRBV7-2 to TRBJ1-2; D call uncertain. Trimming took off 2 bases at V and 4 bases at J, with 8 bases between the two ends. The length of the CDR3 is 13 residues. The germline V gene encodes CDR1 SGHTA and CDR2 FQGNSA. The CDR3 reads CASSLIDTYGYTF. Here the CDR3 DNA reads TGTGCCAGCAGCTTAATCGACACCTATGGCTACACCTTC.

This clone was seen a few times. This sequence joins TRBV28 and TRBJ2-7; TRBD2 is a possible D gene (5 bases). The germline V gene has CDR1 MDHEN and CDR2 SYDVKM. CDR3 length: 16 amino acids. Trimming cost V 3 bases and J 6 bases, with 21 bases left between them. CDR3 residues: CASSFEGEDPPSEQYF. For the CDR3, the DNA is TGTGCCAGCAGTTTCGAGGGTGAAGACCCTCCCTCCGAGCAGTACTTC.

The CDR3, as DNA: TGTGCCAGCAGCCCCAGATTCTCTTTCCAGGGTCCTCTATATGGCTACACCTTC. It is translated as CASSPRFSFQGPLYGYTF. The V call is TRBV28, the J call TRBJ1-2; possibly TRBD1 for D (5 bases). Germline loops: CDR1 MDHEN, CDR2 SYDVKM. The CDR3 totals 18 residues. The V end lost 6 bases, the J end lost 5 bases, and 28 bases lay between the germline ends.

This chain links TRBV19 with TRBJ1-2; the D is unclear. The V end lost 0 bases, the J end lost 5 bases, and 10 bases lay between the germline ends. Germline CDR1 and CDR2: LNHDA and SQIVND (reference sequence). The CDR3 length is 14 residues. The CDR3 reads CASSIDENGYGYTF. For the CDR3, the DNA is TGTGCCAGTAGTATAGACGAGAACGGTTATGGCTACACCTTC.

J is TRBJ2-1 and V is TRBV11-3; 14 bases are shared with TRBD2. The germline V gene encodes CDR1 SGHNT and CDR2 YENEEA. V lost 6 bases and J lost 8; bases outside the gene matches: 6. The CDR3 runs 15 residues. The chain's CDR3 is CASSSGTSGRDEQFF. The CDR3 DNA is TGTGCCAGCAGTTCCGGGACTAGCGGGAGAGATGAGCAGTTCTTC. The full variable domain, with the rest looked up from reference TRBV11-3 and TRBJ2-1, is EAGVVQSPRYKIIEKKQPVAFWCNPISGHNTLYWYLQNLGQGPELLIRYENEEAVDDSQLPKDRFSAERLKGVDSTLKIQPAELGDSAVYLCASSSGTSGRDEQFFGPGTRLTVL.

The chain joins TRBV23-1 to TRBJ1-1; D unresolved. TRBV23-1 is given ORF status, its function remaining uncertain. Trimming left V 3 bases short and J 3 bases short, with 14 bases between. This CDR3 region has 15 residues. The CDR3 nucleotides read TGCGCCAGCAGTCATTACGACCCGGGAGACACTGAAGCTTTCTTT. This translates into CASSHYDPGDTEAFF.

This clone was seen only a few times. V gene TRBV6-5 combines with J gene TRBJ1-3, with D perhaps matching TRBD1 (6 bases). The CDR3 has 16 amino acids. The V end lost 4 bases, the J end lost 4 bases, and 17 bases lay between the germline ends. CDR1 MNHEY and CDR2 SVGAGI come from the germline V gene. The CDR3 loop reads CASSSKNRDKGNTIYF. The CDR3 region has the DNA TGTGCCAGCAGTTCGAAGAACAGGGACAAGGGAAACACCATATATTTT.

J is TRBJ1-1 and V is TRBV29-1; D uncertain. Germline-derived CDR1 and CDR2 are SQVTM and ANQGSEA. The CDR3 extends over 13 amino acids. V lost 0 bases and J lost 11, with 16 bases in between. The CDR3 reads CSVEDGREEEAFF. The CDR3 DNA reads TGCAGCGTTGAAGATGGTAGAGAAGAGGAGGCTTTCTTT.

Of note for this clone: Distinct nucleotide sequences in the sample also encode this CDR3. This rearrangement joins TRBV12-3 or TRBV12-4 to TRBJ2-5; a weak D match, TRBD1 (5 bases). This CDR3 spans 13 amino acids. Deletions cut 5 bases from V and 1 base from J, with 8 bases between. The CDR3 loop reads CASSPTAQETQYF. CDR3 bases: TGTGCCAGCAGTCCGACAGCCCAAGAGACCCAGTACTTC.

This rearrangement joins TRBV24-1 to TRBJ2-2, with TRBD2 identical over 9 bases. After removal of 0 bases from V and 3 bases from J, the junction contained 4 bases not matched to a gene. CDR3 length: 17 amino acids. Germline V gene lookup returns CDR1 KGHDR and CDR2 SFDVKD. CDR3 in amino acids: CATSDLQASGDTGELFF. CDR3 bases: TGTGCCACCAGTGATTTGCAGGCTAGCGGGGACACCGGGGAGCTGTTTTTT.

The V gene is TRBV5-4, the J gene TRBJ1-2, with TRBD1 matching 9 bases. CDR3 length: 15 amino acids. Germline lookup yields CDR1 SGHNT and CDR2 YYREEE (reference sequence). V dropped 4 bases and J dropped 4; count of bases not matched to a gene: 8. The chain's CDR3 is CASSTGQGISYGYTF. The CDR3 DNA follows: TGTGCCAGCAGCACGGGACAGGGAATCTCCTATGGCTACACCTTC.

The rearrangement joins TRBV3-1 (or the pseudogene TRBV3-2) to TRBJ1-6; D gene uncertain. The length of the CDR3 is 15 residues. The V and J ends lost 1 base and 8 bases respectively, with 12 bases between them. Germline assignment: CDR1 LGHDT and CDR2 YNNKEL (reference sequence). The CDR3 loop reads CASSQGGRVHSPLHF. The DNA for the CDR3 is TGTGCCAGCAGCCAAGGAGGGCGAGTACATTCACCCCTCCACTTT.

The genes are TRBV30 and TRBJ2-2; 7 bases align to TRBD2. The trim removed 3 bases at V and 3 bases at J, leaving 7 bases unmatched. Germline CDR1 and CDR2: GTSNPN and SVGIG (reference sequence). The CDR3 is made up of 15 amino acids. In DNA, the CDR3 is TGTGCCTGGAGCTCTCTAGCGGTCCACACCGGGGAGCTGTTTTTT. This translates into CAWSSLAVHTGELFF.

This rearrangement joins TRBV5-6 to TRBJ2-4; 7 bases agree with TRBD2. Germline values: CDR1 SGHDT, CDR2 YYEEEE. Trimming took 0 bases from V and 5 from J; bases not matched to a gene: 5. The CDR3 has 15 residues. This CDR3 is CASSLGTRGQNIQYF. The DNA for the CDR3 is TGTGCCAGCAGCTTGGGGACTAGGGGACAAAACATTCAGTACTTC. The complete variable domain, with remaining parts taken from reference TRBV5-6 and TRBJ2-4, reads DAGVTQSPTHLIKTRGQQVTLRCSPKSGHDTVSWYQQALGQGPQFIFQYYEEEERQRGNFPDRFSGHQFPNYSSELNVNALLLGDSALYLCASSLGTRGQNIQYFGAGTRLSVL.

This clone was counted only a few times. The V gene is TRBV28, the J gene TRBJ2-7; 11 positions agree with TRBD2. The trim removed 4 bases at V and 3 bases at J, leaving 2 bases unmatched. Germline assignment: CDR1 MDHEN and CDR2 SYDVKM. There are 14 residues in the CDR3. CDR3 DNA sequence: TGTGCCAGCAGTTCGGGACTAGCGGACTACGAGCAGTACTTC. Translating gives CASSSGLADYEQYF.